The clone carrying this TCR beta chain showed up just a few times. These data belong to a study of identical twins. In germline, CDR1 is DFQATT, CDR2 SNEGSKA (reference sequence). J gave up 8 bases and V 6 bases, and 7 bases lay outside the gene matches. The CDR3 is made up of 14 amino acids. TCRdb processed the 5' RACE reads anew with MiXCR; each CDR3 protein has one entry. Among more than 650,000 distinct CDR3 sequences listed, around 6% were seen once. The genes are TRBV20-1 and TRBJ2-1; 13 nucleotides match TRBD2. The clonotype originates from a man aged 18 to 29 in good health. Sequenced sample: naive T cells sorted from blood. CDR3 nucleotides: TGCAGTGCCCACGGACTAGCGGGAGACGATGAGCAGTTCTTC. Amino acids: CSAHGLAGDDEQFF.